This note documents a single T cell receptor beta chain sequence. Assay used: immunoSEQ multiplex PCR; TCRdb lists only in-frame clones, some missing. The data hold 150,000 to 200,000 clones, with about 94% observed a single time. The data stem from a study of control samples from healthy donors and cancer patients. The CDR3 extends over 14 amino acids. Germline-derived CDR1 and CDR2 are MNHEY and SVGAGI. V lost 6 bases and J 7 bases, leaving 15 bases between the germline ends. The TCR originated in a woman aged 40-49 years in good health. Sequenced input: blood. V is TRBV6-5 and J is TRBJ2-2; D may match TRBD1 or TRBD2 (5 bases each). CDR3 DNA sequence: TGTGCCAGCAGAAAATTTGGGGGTAACGGGGAGCTGTTTTTT. Translating gives CASRKFGGNGELFF.